The source of this T cell receptor (beta chain) is a study of cytomegalovirus exposure and HLA in healthy donors. Notes on the study in general: The classifier was said to identify cytomegalovirus status with high specificity and sensitivity. Previously analyzed data showed that most TCR beta V segments were productive at a frequency of about 87% or about 30%. Most of the CMV-associated TCR beta chains (in a later analysis) appeared to be HLA-restricted.

V was clipped by 3 bases and J by 15 bases, with 15 bases between them. CDR3 length: 12 amino acids. Germline-derived CDR1 and CDR2 are MGHDK and SYGVNS. This clone was picked up a small number of times. What it binds is not known. Researchers ran the PCR with 60 Vbeta and 13 Jbeta primers. Per the original methods: Unique TCR beta chains totaled roughly 80 million in a later count, with around 11 million of them shared. TCRdb keeps only in-frame clones here, not all; method: immunoSEQ multiplex PCR. V, J and clone size derive from that table, while D and trimming were established from the DNA sequence. The sample has about 100,000 clones, 74% seen once.

The sample taken for sequencing was PBMCs. The sequence was obtained from a man aged 50 to 59 in good health and CMV-seropositive. This rearrangement joins TRBV25-1 to TRBJ2-1; possibly TRBD2 for D (5 bases). The CDR3 protein is CASSDPTSWPFF. For the CDR3, the DNA is TGTGCCAGCAGTGACCCTACTAGTTGGCCGTTCTTC.